The rows below give T cell receptor beta chains drawn from one sample of a study of regulatory T cells in long-lasting Graves disease. TCRdb recomputed calls from the multiplex PCR reads with MiXCR, one row per CDR3 protein. The table lists around 230,000 distinct CDR3 sequences, approximately 20% of them singletons. The sample in question was peripheral blood mononuclear cells (PBMCs), obtained at new diagnosis, from a patient treated with antithyroid drugs. The receptors derive from a female donor with Graves disease. CDR3s include the opening cysteine and the closing phenylalanine or tryptophan. D genes are given only for firm matches. The size field is filled for only some rows; it gives once, few, many or a size class.

TRBJ2-2	TRBD2	many	TRBV20-1	TGCAGTGCTAGAGCCGGACTAGCTTCTGGCGGGGAGCTGTTTTTT	CSARAGLASGGELFF
TRBJ2-1	TRBD1	few	TRBV24-1	TGTGCCACCAGTGATTCGGACAGGGGTCCCCATAATGAGCAGTTCTTC	CATSDSDRGPHNEQFF
TRBJ1-2	NA	NA	TRBV12-3/TRBV12-4	TGTGCCAGCAGTTCAGTCACAGGGTACTATGGCTACACCTTC	CASSSVTGYYGYTF
TRBJ2-5	TRBD2	few	TRBV20-1	TGCAGTGCTAGAACATTAGCGGGAGACCAAGAGACACAGTACTTC	CSARTLAGDQETQYF
TRBJ2-5	NA	few	TRBV5-5	TGTGCCAGCAGTTGGGACATCAGACAAGAGACCCAGTACTTC	CASSWDIRQETQYF
TRBJ1-2	TRBD1	many	TRBV3-1	TGTGCCAGCAGCCAAATGACAGGGGGTCTGGAACGCTATGGCTACACCTTC	CASSQMTGGLERYGYTF
TRBJ2-2	NA	many	TRBV2	TGTGCCAGCAGTCGACTAGGGGACGGGGAGCTGTTTTTT	CASSRLGDGELFF
TRBJ1-3	NA	many	TRBV18	TGTGCCAGCTCACCACCTATGTCCCAAGGAAACACCATATATTTT	CASSPPMSQGNTIYF
TRBJ1-2	NA	many	TRBV7-2	TGTGCCAGCAGCTCGGACGGACAGTATGGCTACACCTTC	CASSSDGQYGYTF
TRBJ2-1	NA	many	TRBV2	TGTGCCAGCAGAGGAAATGGCAATGAGCAGTTCTTC	CASRGNGNEQFF
TRBJ1-2	TRBD1	many	TRBV12-3/TRBV12-4	TGTGCCAGCAGTAGGGACAGGGGGCGGGTTGGCTACACCTTC	CASSRDRGRVGYTF
TRBJ2-7	NA	many	TRBV20-1	TGCAGTGCTAGAGATAGGGCTACAGAGACTTCCTACGAGCAGTACTTC	CSARDRATETSYEQYF
TRBJ1-1	TRBD1	many	TRBV10-2	TGTGCCAGCTCGGACAGGGGTGAAGCTTTCTTT	CASSDRGEAFF
TRBJ1-5	NA	many	TRBV12-3/TRBV12-4	TGTGCCAGCAGCGACGGACGTAGCAATCAGCCCCAGCATTTT	CASSDGRSNQPQHF
TRBJ1-5	TRBD1	NA	TRBV7-8	TGTGCCAGCAGCTTGGAACAGGGGTATAGCAATCAGCCCCAGCATTTT	CASSLEQGYSNQPQHF
TRBJ1-5	NA	many	TRBV29-1	TGCAGCGTTACGGACGCGTATAGCAATCAGCCCCAGCATTTT	CSVTDAYSNQPQHF
TRBJ2-5	NA	many	TRBV20-1	TGCAGTGCTGTTTCTTGGACAGTCCAAGAGACCCAGTACTTC	CSAVSWTVQETQYF
TRBJ2-5	NA	many	TRBV12-3/TRBV12-4	TGTGCCAGCAGTTTAAGGGGGGAGGGACAAGAGACCCAGTACTTC	CASSLRGEGQETQYF
TRBJ1-2	TRBD1	many	TRBV3-1	TGTGCCAGCAGTACAGGGGCCTATGGCCACACCTTC	CASSTGAYGHTF
TRBJ1-2	NA	many	TRBV28	TGTGCCAGCAGCGTCTTGGGGAGGGGCTACACCTTC	CASSVLGRGYTF
TRBJ2-3	TRBD2	NA	TRBV7-9	TGTGCCACCCAGTCCAGCGGGAAAACAGATACGCAGTATTTT	CATQSSGKTDTQYF
TRBJ1-2	NA	many	TRBV27	TGTGCCAGCAGTCCAAGGGTCGATTTAAACTATGGCTACACCTTC	CASSPRVDLNYGYTF
TRBJ2-5	NA	many	TRBV2	TGTGCCAGCAGTGATCCATTGGGGCAAGAGACCCAGTACTTC	CASSDPLGQETQYF
TRBJ1-1	NA	many	TRBV10-3	TGTGCCATCAGTGAGTCCTTGGACAGAGTCGCTTTCTTT	CAISESLDRVAFF
TRBJ2-1	NA	NA	TRBV5-1	TGCGCCAGCAGCTTGGTCAACCTGCACTCCCGAGGTGAGCAGTTCTTC	CASSLVNLHSRGEQFF
TRBJ2-1	TRBD2	NA	TRBV19	TGTGCCAGTACTCTAGGTTACACTAGCGGGAGGCTAGACAATGAGCAGTTCTTC	CASTLGYTSGRLDNEQFF
TRBJ1-2	NA	many	TRBV24-1	TGTGCCACCAGTGAGGGGGCAGCGCCTCGGGGCTACACCTTC	CATSEGAAPRGYTF
TRBJ2-1	TRBD2	many	TRBV7-3	TGTGCCAGCAGCTCCGGACTAGCTGGTGCATCTGGTGAGCAGTTCTTC	CASSSGLAGASGEQFF
TRBJ2-2	TRBD2	many	TRBV7-9	TGTGCCAGCACCTCTACCCCGGGACTAGCGGCTTCGAACACCGGGGAGCTGTTTTTT	CASTSTPGLAASNTGELFF
TRBJ1-2	TRBD1	many	TRBV28	TGTGCCAGCGCAACCGGGACAGGCTATGGCTACACCTTC	CASATGTGYGYTF
TRBJ1-2	NA	many	TRBV6-1	TGTGCCAGCACCCCTTCCCACAGGGCTAACTATGGCTACACCTTC	CASTPSHRANYGYTF
TRBJ2-1	NA	many	TRBV11-3	TGTGCCAGCAGCTCGAACAGGTTGGGGAATGAGCAGTTCTTC	CASSSNRLGNEQFF
TRBJ1-1	NA	many	TRBV30	TGTGCCTCCCTAAGGGGTCCGGGCACTGAAGCTTTCTTT	CASLRGPGTEAFF
TRBJ2-1	TRBD2	NA	TRBV19	TGTGCCAGTAGTAGCCAAGGGACTATTGATGAGCAGTTCTTC	CASSSQGTIDEQFF
TRBJ1-5	NA	once	TRBV30	TGTGCCTGGAGTACCGTAGGCAGAAACAATCAGCCCCAGCATTTT	CAWSTVGRNNQPQHF
TRBJ2-3	TRBD2	few	TRBV6-4	TGTGCCAGCAGTGACCCGAGAAGGGGACTAAACACAGATACGCAGTATTTT	CASSDPRRGLNTDTQYF
TRBJ2-2	NA	many	TRBV5-4	TGTGCCAGCAGCTTGGCCCTGGGCGAGTTCGGGGAGCTGTTTTTT	CASSLALGEFGELFF
TRBJ2-4	NA	many	TRBV7-8	TGTGCCAGCAGCTTAGGGGACAAAAACATTCAATACTTC	CASSLGDKNIQYF
TRBJ2-3	NA	many	TRBV20-1	TGCAGTGGGGGGGAAGACGGGCGCACAGATACGCAGTATTTT	CSGGEDGRTDTQYF
TRBJ2-1	NA	many	TRBV7-9	TGTGCCAGCAGCTTCGGAGACAGGTCTGTCTCCTACAATGAGCAGTTCTTC	CASSFGDRSVSYNEQFF
TRBJ1-6	NA	many	TRBV6-5	TGTGCCAGCAGTTCTTTCCCAGGGGCGATTTATAATTCACCCCTCCACTTT	CASSSFPGAIYNSPLHF
TRBJ1-3	NA	NA	TRBV7-7	TGTGCTAGCAGCCCCTCAACGGTTCTCTCTGGAAACACCATATATTTT	CASSPSTVLSGNTIYF
TRBJ2-5	NA	few	TRBV10-3	TGTGCCATCAGTGTAGGTGCGGGGACCGCTGACCAAGAGACCCAGTACTTC	CAISVGAGTADQETQYF
TRBJ1-2	NA	many	TRBV11-3	TGTGCCAGCAGCTTAGATGGGTTAGAGAACAGACACTACACCTTC	CASSLDGLENRHYTF
TRBJ2-7	TRBD2	NA	TRBV11-2	TGTGCCAGCAGCTTGGCAGGACTAGCGGGAGGGCCCTGGGGCGAGCAGTACTTC	CASSLAGLAGGPWGEQYF
TRBJ1-1	TRBD1	many	TRBV2	TGTGCCAGCAGTTCGGAAAGGACAGGGTTGAACACTGAAGCTTTCTTT	CASSSERTGLNTEAFF
TRBJ2-7	NA	many	TRBV29-1	TGCAGCGTTACCGCACAGGCCTCCTACGAGCAGTACTTC	CSVTAQASYEQYF
TRBJ1-4	NA	many	TRBV2	TGTGCCAGCAGTTTAGCGCTAGAAACCCGAGGGAAACTGTTTTTT	CASSLALETRGKLFF
TRBJ2-7	TRBD2	many	TRBV27	TGTGCCAGCAGTGCCCAGCGGGAGGGCTACGAGCAGTACTTC	CASSAQREGYEQYF
TRBJ2-7	TRBD1	once	TRBV6-2/TRBV6-3	TGTGCCAGCAGCCAACGGACAGGGGGCGCCGAGCAGTACTTC	CASSQRTGGAEQYF
TRBJ2-3	TRBD1	NA	TRBV19	TGTGCCAGTAAGACAGGGGCGAGCACAGATACGCAGTATTTT	CASKTGASTDTQYF
TRBJ1-2	NA	many	TRBV7-2	TGTGCCAGCAGCTTCGCAGGGCACTATGGCTACACCTTC	CASSFAGHYGYTF
TRBJ1-1	NA	many	TRBV12-3/TRBV12-4	TGTGCCAGCAGTTTACTCCGGAACACTGAAGCTTTCTTT	CASSLLRNTEAFF
TRBJ2-4	TRBD1	many	TRBV20-1	TGCAGTGCTAGCCCTCGACAGGGGGCGAACATTCAGTACTTC	CSASPRQGANIQYF
TRBJ2-1	NA	many	TRBV20-1	TGCAGTGGAACCGGGACGAACAATGAGCAGTTCTTC	CSGTGTNNEQFF